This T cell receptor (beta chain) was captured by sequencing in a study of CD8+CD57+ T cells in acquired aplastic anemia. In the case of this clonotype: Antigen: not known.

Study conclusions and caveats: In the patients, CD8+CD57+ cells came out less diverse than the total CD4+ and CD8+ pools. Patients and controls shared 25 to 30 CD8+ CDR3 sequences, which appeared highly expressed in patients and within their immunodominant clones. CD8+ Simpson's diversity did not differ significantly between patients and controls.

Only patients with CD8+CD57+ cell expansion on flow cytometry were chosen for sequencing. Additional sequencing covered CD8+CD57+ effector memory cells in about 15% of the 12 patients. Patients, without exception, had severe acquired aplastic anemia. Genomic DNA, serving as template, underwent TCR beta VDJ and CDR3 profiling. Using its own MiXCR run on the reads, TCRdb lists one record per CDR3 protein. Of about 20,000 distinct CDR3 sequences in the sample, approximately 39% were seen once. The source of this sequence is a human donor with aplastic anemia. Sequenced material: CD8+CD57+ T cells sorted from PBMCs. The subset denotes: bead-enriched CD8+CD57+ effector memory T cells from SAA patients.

Written as DNA, the CDR3 is TGTGCCAGCAGCGTAACTGGGTCTGGAAACACCATATATTTT. Its translation is CASSVTGSGNTIYF. This sequence joins TRBV9 and TRBJ1-3; D is unclear. CDR3 length: 14 amino acids. Trimming removed 1 base at V and 1 base at J, with 6 bases between. From germline, CDR1 is SGDLS and CDR2 YYNGEE.